This T cell receptor (beta chain) was sequenced in a study of T cell responses to AZD1222 COVID-19 vaccine. The ends were cut back, 3 bases at V and 4 bases at J, with 14 bases in the middle. The CDR3 contains 15 residues. Per the germline V gene, CDR1 is WNHNN and CDR2 is SYGVQD (reference sequence). Data came from immunoSEQ multiplex PCR; TCRdb stores just in-frame clones and leaves some out. The sample consists of roughly 86,000 clones, 85% of them appearing once. The chain is built from TRBV10-1 and TRBJ2-3; D may be TRBD2 (6 bases). The TCR comes from an adult who received the AZD1222 COVID-19 vaccine. Here the sequenced sample was peripheral blood, taken 28 days after the second AZD1222 dose. CDR3 region: CASSDIGGVPDTQYF. The CDR3, as DNA: TGCGCCAGCAGTGATATCGGGGGAGTGCCAGATACGCAGTATTTT.